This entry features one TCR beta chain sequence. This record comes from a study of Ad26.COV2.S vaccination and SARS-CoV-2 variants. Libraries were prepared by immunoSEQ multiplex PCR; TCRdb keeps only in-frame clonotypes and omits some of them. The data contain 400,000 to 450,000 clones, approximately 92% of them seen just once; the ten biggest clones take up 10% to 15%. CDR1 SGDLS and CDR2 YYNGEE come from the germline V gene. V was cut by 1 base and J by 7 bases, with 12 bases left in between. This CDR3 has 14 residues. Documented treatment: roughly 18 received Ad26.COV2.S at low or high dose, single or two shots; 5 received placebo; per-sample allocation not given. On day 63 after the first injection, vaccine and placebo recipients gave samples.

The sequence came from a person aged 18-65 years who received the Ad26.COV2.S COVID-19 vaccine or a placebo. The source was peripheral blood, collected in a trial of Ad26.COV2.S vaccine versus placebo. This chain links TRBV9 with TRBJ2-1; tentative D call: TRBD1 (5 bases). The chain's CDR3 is CASSVRGRWNEQFF. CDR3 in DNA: TGTGCCAGCAGCGTAAGGGGCCGGTGGAATGAGCAGTTCTTC.